The next 29 T cell receptor beta chains were all read from a single sample in a study of blood T cell repertoires in COVID-19. Profiling relied on immunoSEQ multiplex PCR, and the TCRdb table lists in-frame clones only, not all of them. The sample contains about 220,000 clones, 65% to 85% of which appear only once. The specimen was PBMCs or T cells enriched from blood (not recorded which). These receptor sequences come from a woman aged 35 to 49 who had recovered from COVID-19.

This clone was seen only a few times. The chain couples TRBV7-4 to TRBJ1-3, with D possibly being TRBD1 (5 bases). The CDR3 is 14 amino acids. Germline CDR1 is SGHVT and CDR2 is SQSDAQ. Trimming took off 4 bases at V and 6 bases at J, with 13 bases between the two ends. CDR3 nucleotides: TGTGCCAGCAGCTCTCAGGGTTATGAAAACACCATATATTTT. Its protein product is CASSSQGYENTIYF.

CDR3 nucleotides: TGTGCCAGCAGTCCCCCGCAGGGGGGCTCTTCACCCCTCCACTTT. Its protein is CASSPPQGGSSPLHF. V usage is TRBV28 and J usage is TRBJ1-6; 7 nucleotides agree with TRBD1. From germline, CDR1 is MDHEN and CDR2 SYDVKM. The CDR3 length is 15 residues. V lost 5 bases, J lost 9 bases, and 10 bases stayed unmatched.

The chain couples TRBV13 to TRBJ1-2, with D perhaps matching TRBD1 (5 bases). Trimming took 3 bases from V and 6 from J, leaving 17 bases between them. The V gene's germline CDR1 is PRHDT and CDR2 FYEKMQ (reference sequence). The CDR3 covers 15 residues. The CDR3 nucleotides are TGTGCCAGCAGCTTGGGGCGCAGGGTGACCCATGGCTACACCTTC. It is translated as CASSLGRRVTHGYTF.

The chain employs TRBV7-9 and TRBJ1-4; D is ambiguous. CDR1 and CDR2 (germline): SEHNR, FQNEAQ (reference sequence). V lost 3 bases to trimming and J lost 4 bases, with 15 bases between them. CDR3 length: 16 amino acids. This chain's CDR3 is CASSFGSGQFNEKLFF. The CDR3 region has the DNA TGTGCCAGCAGCTTTGGGTCTGGGCAGTTTAATGAAAAACTGTTTTTT.

The chain uses TRBV11-2 and TRBJ2-3, with D perhaps matching TRBD2 (5 bases). The germline CDR1 and CDR2 sequences are SGHAT and FQNNGV. This CDR3 region has 20 residues. V was shortened by 0 bases and J by 3 bases, with 25 bases between the two germline ends. CDR3 bases: TGTGCCAGCAGCTTAGATGGGCCCAGGTGGCAGGACTTTGGGACAGATACGCAGTATTTT. Translated: CASSLDGPRWQDFGTDTQYF. Drawing the rest from reference TRBV11-2 and TRBJ2-3, the complete variable domain is EAGVAQSPRYKIIEKRQSVAFWCNPISGHATLYWYQQILGQGPKLLIQFQNNGVVDDSQLPKDRFSAERLKGVDSTLKIQPAKLEDSAVYLCASSLDGPRWQDFGTDTQYFGPGTRLTVL.

CDR3 region: CASSESPTGEGEKLFF. The CDR3 region has the DNA TGCGCCAGCAGCGAAAGCCCGACAGGGGAAGGTGAAAAACTGTTTTTT. The chain recombines TRBV5-1 with TRBJ1-4, with 8 bases that match TRBD1. Trimming cost V 4 bases and J 7 bases; bases outside gene matches: 12. The CDR3 sequence is 16 residues long. Germline lookup yields CDR1 SGHRS and CDR2 YFSETQ. Full variable domain (outside the CDR3, taken from reference TRBV5-1 and TRBJ1-4): KAGVTQTPRYLIKTRGQQVTLSCSPISGHRSVSWYQQTPGQGLQFLFEYFSETQRNKGNFPGRFSGRQFSNSRSEMNVSTLELGDSALYLCASSESPTGEGEKLFFGSGTQLSVL.

V gene TRBV7-2 combines with J gene TRBJ2-3, with TRBD1 identical over 11 bases. The junction had 6 bases not matched to a gene; V was cut back by 5 bases and J by 8 bases. CDR3 length equals 14 residues. Germline lookup yields CDR1 SGHTA and CDR2 FQGNSA. The CDR3 DNA is TGTGCCAGCAGCCTTGGACAGGGGGCGGGTACGCAGTATTTT. It encodes CASSLGQGAGTQYF.

The chain recombines TRBV19 with TRBJ2-4; D unresolved. The CDR3 extends over 16 amino acids. CDR1 is LNHDA, CDR2 SQIVND, per germline (reference sequence). Trimming took 3 bases from V and 2 from J, leaving 14 bases between them. The DNA for the CDR3 is TGTGCCAGTAGTATTACCAGGCCACAGACCAAAAACATTCAGTACTTC. It specifies CASSITRPQTKNIQYF.

The chain carries TRBV11-2 and TRBJ2-1; a weak D match, TRBD2 (6 bases). CDR1 and CDR2 (germline): SGHAT, FQNNGV. Trimming cost V 5 bases and J 4 bases, with 18 bases left between them. This CDR3 has 16 amino acids. In DNA form, the CDR3 reads TGTGCCAGCAGCCTGCTAGCGACCCGCCCTTACAATGAGCAGTTCTTC. This gives the protein CASSLLATRPYNEQFF.

The rearrangement uses TRBV19 and TRBJ2-5; TRBD1 aligns across 7 bases. CDR1 is LNHDA, CDR2 SQIVND, per germline (reference sequence). The CDR3 runs to 13 residues. V gave up 4 bases and J gave up 3 bases; unmatched junction bases: 2. CDR3 in amino acids: CASSNDREETQYF. DNA of the CDR3: TGTGCCAGTAGTAACGACAGGGAAGAGACCCAGTACTTC.

V and J are TRBV4-3 and TRBJ2-1, with TRBD2 as a possible D gene (5 bases). This CDR3 spans 14 amino acids. V gave up 0 bases and J gave up 9 bases, with 12 bases separating them. Germline loops: CDR1 LGHNA, CDR2 YSLEER. The CDR3 loop reads CASSQEGLAGEQFF. The CDR3 nucleotides are TGCGCCAGCAGCCAAGAAGGGCTAGCCGGTGAGCAGTTCTTC.

The sample holds a few counts of this clone. CDR3 bases: TGTGCCAGCAGCCAAGATCTGGGCTCTAACCCTAATTCACCCCTCCACTTT. This translates into CASSQDLGSNPNSPLHF. The V call is TRBV3-1 (or the pseudogene TRBV3-2), the J call TRBJ1-6; D unresolved. V was clipped by 0 bases and J by 6 bases, with 15 bases between them. CDR3 size: 17 residues. Germline values: CDR1 LGHDT, CDR2 YNNKEL (reference sequence).

The chain combines TRBV18 with TRBJ1-5; 7 bases align to TRBD1. This CDR3 has 16 amino acids. From germline, CDR1 is KGHSH and CDR2 LQKENI. The V gene end was trimmed by 0 bases and the J gene end by 3 bases; junction bases not matched to a gene: 5. The CDR3 loop is CASSPPGTAYNQPQHF. Written as DNA, the CDR3 is TGTGCCAGCTCACCACCCGGGACAGCCTACAATCAGCCCCAGCATTTT.

The chain employs TRBV28 and TRBJ1-6; TRBD1 might be the D (5 bases). The V and J ends lost 1 base and 9 bases respectively, with 10 bases between them. CDR1 is MDHEN, CDR2 SYDVKM, per germline. This CDR3 is 14 amino acids long. The CDR3 protein is CASSLLGDSSPLHF. The CDR3 DNA reads TGTGCCAGCAGTTTATTAGGGGATAGTTCACCCCTCCACTTT.

The J gene is TRBJ2-5, the V gene TRBV6-1; 7 bases fit TRBD2. Per germline, CDR1 MNHNS and CDR2 SASEGT. CDR3 length: 15 residues. J was trimmed by 5 bases and V by 0 bases; bases with no gene match: 6. As DNA, the CDR3 is TGTGCCAGCAGTGAAGCATGGGCGGGAGCTGAGACCCAGTACTTC. Amino acid sequence: CASSEAWAGAETQYF.

The sample holds many counts of this clone. V gene TRBV2 combines with J gene TRBJ1-3; 10 bases are shared with TRBD1. Germline assignment: CDR1 SNHLY and CDR2 FYNNEI. V shed 6 bases, J shed 0 bases, and the junction held 5 bases outside the gene matches. CDR3 length: 16 residues. The CDR3, as DNA: TGTGCCAGCAGGGACAGGGGGTTCAGCTCTGGAAACACCATATATTTT. Translating it yields CASRDRGFSSGNTIYF.

The chain links TRBV5-1 to TRBJ2-1; 8 bases are a match to TRBD2. J gave up 3 bases and V 4 bases, and 9 bases lay outside the gene matches. The germline V gene has CDR1 SGHRS and CDR2 YFSETQ. This CDR3 contains 16 residues. The DNA for the CDR3 is TGCGCCAGCAGCCCGGGCTGGAGCGGGAGCTACAATGAGCAGTTCTTC. It codes for CASSPGWSGSYNEQFF.

The chain recombines TRBV7-9 with TRBJ2-1, with D hard to call. The V gene's germline CDR1 is SEHNR and CDR2 FQNEAQ (reference sequence). The CDR3 contains 13 residues. V was trimmed by 2 bases and J by 9 bases, leaving 11 bases between them. CDR3 DNA: TGTGCCAGCAGCTTAATCTCGGTAGCTGAGCAGTTCTTC. This sequence encodes CASSLISVAEQFF.

The chain has TRBV5-4 and TRBJ1-1; 9 bases are shared with TRBD1. Per germline, CDR1 SGHNT and CDR2 YYREEE (reference sequence). Trimming took 0 bases from V and 3 from J; bases not matched to a gene: 9. The CDR3 loop spans 17 amino acids. The CDR3 protein is CASSLGGTGGQDTEAFF. CDR3 DNA sequence: TGTGCCAGCAGCTTGGGGGGTACAGGGGGCCAGGACACTGAAGCTTTCTTT.

The genes are TRBV5-1 and TRBJ2-6; 9 nucleotides match TRBD2. The CDR3 spans 20 residues. V dropped 2 bases and J dropped 4; count of bases not matched to a gene: 16. CDR1 is SGHRS, CDR2 YFSETQ, per germline. The CDR3, as DNA: TGCGCCAGCAGCTTCCCTCTTAGGGGAGCGGGAGGAACAGGGGCCAACGTCCTGACTTTC. Translating gives CASSFPLRGAGGTGANVLTF.

The chain recombines TRBV12-3 or TRBV12-4 with TRBJ2-7; TRBD1 is a possible D gene (7 bases). CDR3 length: 13 amino acids. The V gene lost 6 bases and the J gene lost 4 bases, with 13 bases spanning the gap. CDR3 DNA sequence: TGTGCCAGCAGGCGGGGACAGCTTTACGAGCAGTACTTC. Translated: CASRRGQLYEQYF.

The J gene is TRBJ2-5, the V gene TRBV2; 12 bases align to TRBD1. CDR3 size: 15 residues. Germline trimming cut 7 bases from V and 1 base from J; bases unmatched to any gene: 4. Germline V gives CDR1 SNHLY, CDR2 FYNNEI. The CDR3 DNA reads TGTGCCAGCATTGGGGACAGGGGGCCCCAAGAGACCCAGTACTTC. This translates into CASIGDRGPQETQYF.

The chain links TRBV7-3 to TRBJ2-2; D is undetermined. The CDR3 consists of 16 residues. Germline V gene lookup returns CDR1 SGHTA and CDR2 FQGTGA. Trimming took off 1 base at V and 2 bases at J, with 11 bases between the two ends. In DNA form, the CDR3 reads TGTGCCAGCAGCTTAAATCCTGCCCTAAACACCGGGGAGCTGTTTTTT. Amino acids: CASSLNPALNTGELFF. The entire variable domain, with the rest obtained from reference TRBV7-3 and TRBJ2-2, is as follows: GAGVSQTPSNKVTEKGKYVELRCDPISGHTALYWYRQSLGQGPEFLIYFQGTGAADDSGLPNDRFFAVRPEGSVSTLKIQRTERGDSAVYLCASSLNPALNTGELFFGEGSRLTVL.

This clone was recorded a few times. J is TRBJ1-6 and V is TRBV2, with D perhaps matching TRBD1 (6 bases). The ends were cut back, 7 bases at V and 7 bases at J, with 14 bases in the middle. CDR3 length equals 14 residues. Germline loops: CDR1 SNHLY, CDR2 FYNNEI. The CDR3 spells CASTQQGWNSPLHF. The CDR3 DNA follows: TGTGCCAGCACACAACAGGGATGGAATTCACCCCTCCACTTT.

The rearrangement joins TRBV5-5 to TRBJ2-7; a possible D gene is TRBD2 (5 bases). Trimming shortened V by 4 bases and J by 2 bases, and 13 bases separated the two germline ends. Germline assignment: CDR1 SGHKS and CDR2 YYEKEE (reference sequence). The CDR3 extends over 14 amino acids. In nucleotides, the CDR3 is TGTGCCAGCAGCCCCTCAGCGGAGACCTACGAGCAGTACGTC. This codes for CASSPSAETYEQYV.

The CDR3, as DNA: TGTGCCAGCAGTGACCCGGTCCTAGCAGAGCAGTTCTTC. Its protein product is CASSDPVLAEQFF. This chain links TRBV6-1 with TRBJ2-1, with D possibly matching TRBD2 (5 bases). Trimming pared 3 bases from V and 10 bases from J, leaving 13 bases between. This CDR3 contains 13 residues. Per the germline V gene, CDR1 is MNHNS and CDR2 is SASEGT.

In this sample, this clone turned up once. This chain joins TRBV11-2 and TRBJ2-1; 11 nucleotides align to TRBD2. Per the germline V gene, CDR1 is SGHAT and CDR2 is FQNNGV. This CDR3 comprises 15 residues. Trimming removed 5 bases from V and 9 bases from J; junction bases left unmatched: 9. The CDR3 bases are TGTGCCAGCAGCCTACTAGCGGGAGCCGATATTGAGCAGTTCTTC. Translated: CASSLLAGADIEQFF.

The chain combines TRBV25-1 with TRBJ1-4; D is uncertain. V was cut by 2 bases and J by 4 bases, with 14 bases left in between. The CDR3 length is 16 residues. CDR1 and CDR2 (germline): MGHDK, SYGVNS. The CDR3 region has the DNA TGTGCCAGCAGTGAAGGGAGGGCCAGTTTTAATGAAAAACTGTTTTTT. Encoded protein: CASSEGRASFNEKLFF.

The genes are TRBV18 and TRBJ2-1; D is possibly TRBD2 (5 bases). Per the germline V gene, CDR1 is KGHSH and CDR2 is LQKENI. The CDR3 is 19 residues long. Trimming removed 0 bases at V and 0 bases at J, with 18 bases between. The CDR3 here is CASSPPYRLARISYNEQFF. The CDR3 nucleotides read TGTGCCAGCTCACCACCCTATAGGTTAGCGCGAATCTCCTACAATGAGCAGTTCTTC.